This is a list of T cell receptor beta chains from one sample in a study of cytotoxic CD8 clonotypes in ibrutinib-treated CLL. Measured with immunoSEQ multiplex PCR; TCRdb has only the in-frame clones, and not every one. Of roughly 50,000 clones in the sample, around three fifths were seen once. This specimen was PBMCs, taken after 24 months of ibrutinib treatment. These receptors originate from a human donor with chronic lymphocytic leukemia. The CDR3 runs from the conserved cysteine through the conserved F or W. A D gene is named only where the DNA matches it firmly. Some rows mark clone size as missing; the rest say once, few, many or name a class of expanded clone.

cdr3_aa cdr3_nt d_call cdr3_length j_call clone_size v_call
CASSSGQGNSPLHF TGCGCCAGCAGCTCGGGACAGGGGAATTCACCCCTCCACTTT TRBD1 14 TRBJ1-6 few TRBV5-1
CASSPLTGELFF TGCGCCAGCAGCCCACTAACAGGGGAGCTGTTTTTT - 12 TRBJ2-2 - TRBV5-1
CASSQTASGTYYNEQFF TGTGCCAGCAGCCAAACCGCCTCCGGGACCTACTACAATGAGCAGTTCTTC - 17 TRBJ2-1 - TRBV5-4
CASSLAPDGIREQYF TGCGCCAGCAGCTTGGCCCCGGACGGGATAAGGGAGCAGTACTTC - 15 TRBJ2-7 - TRBV5-1
CASSPEGQTDIQYF TGCGCCAGCAGCCCTGAGGGACAGACGGACATTCAGTACTTC TRBD1 14 TRBJ2-4 - TRBV4-1
CASSLTGSTEAFF TGTGCCAGCAGCTTAACAGGGTCGACTGAAGCTTTCTTT - 13 TRBJ1-1 few TRBV5-6
CSVTEATSVYEQYF TGCAGCGTCACCGAGGCGACTAGCGTGTACGAGCAGTACTTC TRBD2 14 TRBJ2-7 - TRBV29-1
CASSLGAGGDQPQHF TGCGCCAGCAGCTTGGGGGCAGGGGGAGATCAGCCCCAGCATTTT TRBD1 15 TRBJ1-5 - TRBV5-1
CASSTYETRQYF TGTGCCAGCAGTACGTACGAGACCCGGCAGTACTTC - 12 TRBJ2-7 - TRBV6-6
CASSYTGTWNYEQYF TGTGCCAGCAGTTACACCGGGACGTGGAACTACGAGCAGTACTTC - 15 TRBJ2-7 few TRBV6-5
CASSEGRSGPQHF TGTGCCAGCAGTGAAGGCAGGTCGGGGCCCCAGCATTTT - 13 TRBJ1-5 - TRBV6-1
CASSLDSHNQPQHF TGTGCCAGCAGCTTGGACAGCCACAATCAGCCCCAGCATTTT - 14 TRBJ1-5 few TRBV5-6
CASSFSGDYGYTF TGTGCCAGCAGTTTCTCGGGGGACTATGGCTACACCTTC - 13 TRBJ1-2 - TRBV27
CASSEVPGQGRDGYTF TGTGCCAGCAGCGAAGTACCGGGACAGGGCCGTGATGGCTACACCTTC TRBD1 16 TRBJ1-2 few TRBV2
CASSESSPGQRHGYTF TGTGCCAGCAGTGAATCTAGCCCGGGACAGAGACATGGCTACACCTTC TRBD1 16 TRBJ1-2 - TRBV6-1
CAISEPGQGDYTF TGTGCCATCAGTGAGCCAGGACAGGGTGACTACACCTTC TRBD1 13 TRBJ1-2 large TRBV10-3
CATSPPGVRGYTF TGTGCCACCTCCCCCCCAGGGGTACGAGGCTACACCTTC - 13 TRBJ1-2 few TRBV28
CASSLSQGGTGELFF TGTGCCAGCAGCTTATCACAGGGTGGCACCGGGGAGCTGTTTTTT - 15 TRBJ2-2 few TRBV7-9
CASSQEVGTDTQYF TGTGCCAGCAGCCAAGAGGTCGGTACAGATACGCAGTATTTT - 14 TRBJ2-3 - TRBV4-2
CSVQITGPQYF TGCAGCGTCCAAATCACAGGCCCCCAGTATTTT - 11 TRBJ2-3 - TRBV29-1
CASSLRMDLAKSYEQYF TGCGCCAGCAGCCTAAGGATGGATCTAGCGAAATCCTACGAGCAGTACTTC - 17 TRBJ2-7 - TRBV4-1
CASSWSGGSTDTQYF TGTGCCAGCAGCTGGAGCGGGGGGAGCACAGATACGCAGTATTTT TRBD2 15 TRBJ2-3 few TRBV11-2